Below are 30 T cell receptor beta chains sequenced from a single sample in a study of neoadjuvant anti-PD-1 for oral cavity cancer. Here immunoSEQ multiplex PCR was the method, and the copy in TCRdb shows in-frame clones only, minus some. The sample lists tens of thousands of clones, around 83% seen once, with roughly 3.5% in the top ten. Sample: PBMCs, taken before nivolumab (anti-PD-1) treatment. The receptors stem from a person aged 40 to 85 with oral cavity squamous cell carcinoma.

The V gene is TRBV7-2, the J gene TRBJ2-7; TRBD1 matches 9 bases. V dropped 5 bases and J dropped 3; count of bases not matched to a gene: 11. Germline CDR1 is SGHTA and CDR2 is FQGNSA. The CDR3 totals 16 residues. The CDR3 reads CASSVATGGNYYEQYF. The CDR3 DNA reads as TGTGCCAGCAGCGTCGCCACAGGGGGCAACTACTACGAGCAGTACTTC.

This chain links TRBV2 with TRBJ1-1; D possibly corresponds to TRBD1 (6 bases). V dropped 6 bases and J dropped 4 bases, with 12 bases sitting between them. Per the germline V gene, CDR1 is SNHLY and CDR2 is FYNNEI. The CDR3 covers 13 residues. The CDR3 region has the DNA TGTGCCAGCAGCCCAACCAGGGGCACTGAAGCTTTCTTT. Encoded protein: CASSPTRGTEAFF.

The rearrangement uses TRBV5-1 and TRBJ1-1; D perhaps matches TRBD1 (5 bases). CDR3 length: 15 residues. Looked up from germline, CDR1 is SGHRS and CDR2 is YFSETQ. V lost 4 bases and J 4 bases, leaving 17 bases between the germline ends. DNA of the CDR3: TGCGCCAGCAGCCCCCCAGGCAGGGCCTTCACTGAAGCTTTCTTT. Amino acids: CASSPPGRAFTEAFF. Together with reference TRBV5-1 and TRBJ1-1, the CDR3 gives the full variable domain: KAGVTQTPRYLIKTRGQQVTLSCSPISGHRSVSWYQQTPGQGLQFLFEYFSETQRNKGNFPGRFSGRQFSNSRSEMNVSTLELGDSALYLCASSPPGRAFTEAFFGQGTRLTVV.

A single count supports this clone. V usage is TRBV4-1 and J usage is TRBJ1-4, with a possible D match to TRBD1 (5 bases). The CDR3 extends over 17 amino acids. Germline V lookup: CDR1 MGHRA, CDR2 YSYEKL. Trimming cost V 1 base and J 6 bases, with 18 bases left between them. CDR3 nucleotides: TGCGCCAGCAGCCAAGGCCGGCTGGGGCCACGGGATGAAAAACTGTTTTTT. This encodes CASSQGRLGPRDEKLFF.

CDR3 sequence reads: CASSEGLAGYTGELFF. CDR3 coding DNA: TGTGCCAGCAGCGAAGGACTAGCGGGATACACCGGGGAGCTGTTTTTT. V usage is TRBV9 and J usage is TRBJ2-2, with TRBD2 matching over 12 bases. The CDR3 runs 16 residues. Germline V gene sequence: CDR1 SGDLS, CDR2 YYNGEE. Unmatched junction bases numbered 3, after V lost 3 bases and J lost 3 bases.

The chain recombines TRBV6-6 with TRBJ1-1, with D maybe TRBD1 (5 bases). The germline CDR1 and CDR2 sequences are MNHNY and SVGAGI (reference sequence). The CDR3 spans 13 residues. The V gene lost 7 bases and the J gene lost 6 bases, with 15 bases spanning the gap. The CDR3 sequence: CASTATERAEAFF. Written as DNA, the CDR3 is TGTGCCAGCACCGCGACAGAGAGGGCTGAAGCTTTCTTT.

CDR3 loop: CASSLLAGVDYNEQFF. DNA for the CDR3: TGTGCCAGCAGCCTATTAGCGGGGGTGGACTACAATGAGCAGTTCTTC. The V gene is TRBV11-2, the J gene TRBJ2-1; 9 bases line up with TRBD2. CDR3 size: 16 residues. Trimming cost V 5 bases and J 3 bases; bases outside gene matches: 8. Germline CDR1 and CDR2: SGHAT and FQNNGV.

V gene TRBV30 combines with J gene TRBJ2-1; 13 bases agree with TRBD2. The germline V gene encodes CDR1 GTSNPN and CDR2 SVGIG (reference sequence). Trimming at V came to 0 bases and at J to 9 bases, leaving 8 bases not matched to a gene. The CDR3 has 16 residues. DNA for the CDR3: TGTGCCTGGAGTGTAGCTGCTGGACTAGCGGGAGTTGAGCAGTTCTTC. Amino acids: CAWSVAAGLAGVEQFF.

This clone has a handful of counts. The V gene is TRBV5-1, the J gene TRBJ2-7; D ambiguous. Trimming stripped 0 bases from V and 6 bases from J, with 13 bases between. There are 14 residues in the CDR3. Germline CDR1 SGHRS, CDR2 YFSETQ. Here the CDR3 reads CASSLAGRLGEQYF. The CDR3 DNA is TGCGCCAGCAGCTTGGCCGGCAGGTTGGGCGAGCAGTACTTC.

This clone was seen only once. The chain couples TRBV29-1 to TRBJ1-1, with D hard to call. The CDR3 has 14 amino acids. Looked up from germline, CDR1 is SQVTM and CDR2 is ANQGSEA. DNA of the CDR3: TGCACGGCAGCCTTACAGAAAATGAACACTGAAGCTTTCTTT. Encoded protein: CTAALQKMNTEAFF.

The gene calls are TRBV30 and TRBJ1-2, with D perhaps TRBD1 (6 bases). V lost 0 bases, J lost 7 bases, and 12 bases lay in between. Germline CDR1 reads GTSNPN; CDR2 reads SVGIG (reference sequence). This CDR3 has 13 residues. In DNA, the CDR3 is TGTGCCTGGAGTGTCACAGGGATGGGTGGCTACACCTTC. It yields the protein CAWSVTGMGGYTF.

This clone has just one count. This chain connects TRBV4-1 to TRBJ2-7; 9 positions agree with TRBD1. CDR3 size: 14 residues. V lost 4 bases and J lost 5; bases outside the gene matches: 6. Germline CDR1 MGHRA, CDR2 YSYEKL. This chain's CDR3 is CASSRDRVFHEQYF. The CDR3 region has the DNA TGCGCCAGCAGCCGGGACAGGGTTTTCCACGAGCAGTACTTC.

The chain recombines TRBV5-4 with TRBJ2-3; D is uncertain. This CDR3 contains 14 residues. V lost 5 bases, J lost 1 base, and 11 bases lay in between. The germline V gene has CDR1 SGHNT and CDR2 YYREEE (reference sequence). This CDR3 is CASSFPGGTDTQYF. The CDR3 DNA is TGTGCCAGCAGTTTCCCTGGGGGCACAGATACGCAGTATTTT.

The J gene is TRBJ1-2, the V gene TRBV11-2, with 7 bases that match TRBD1. Unmatched junction bases numbered 15, after V lost 6 bases and J lost 5 bases. The CDR3 totals 16 residues. Germline V gene data show CDR1 as SGHAT and CDR2 as FQNNGV. The DNA of the CDR3 is TGTGCCAGCAGAAGACAGGGCGCTCTAGACAGTTATGGCTACACCTTC. Translation gives CASRRQGALDSYGYTF.

This clone was seen only a few times. The rearrangement uses TRBV6-6 and TRBJ1-6; tentative D call: TRBD1 (6 bases). Germline assignment: CDR1 MNHNY and CDR2 SVGAGI (reference sequence). Trimming pared 9 bases from V and 0 bases from J, leaving 12 bases between. The CDR3 has 15 residues. The CDR3: CARTGLSSYNSPLHF. DNA for the CDR3: TGTGCCAGGACAGGACTCAGCTCCTATAATTCACCCCTCCACTTT.

The chain combines TRBV2 with TRBJ1-1, with 7 bases lining up with TRBD1. Germline V gene data show CDR1 as SNHLY and CDR2 as FYNNEI. CDR3 length: 15 amino acids. V was clipped by 6 bases and J by 3 bases; unmatched bases: 10. The CDR3 nucleotides read TGTGCCAGCAGGCCGGGACAGTCCAGGTACACTGAAGCTTTCTTT. This encodes CASRPGQSRYTEAFF.

This clone was seen only a few times. Here the CDR3 reads CASSHSVRTRSYEQYF. The CDR3 DNA reads as TGTGCCAGCAGCCATAGTGTCCGGACAAGATCATACGAGCAGTACTTC. This chain uses TRBV28 with TRBJ2-7; D perhaps matches TRBD1 (5 bases). The germline V gene encodes CDR1 MDHEN and CDR2 SYDVKM. Trimming took 6 bases from V and 4 from J, leaving 22 bases between them. The CDR3 consists of 16 residues.

The chain has TRBV5-4 and TRBJ1-1, with 10 bases lining up with TRBD1. The V and J ends lost 2 bases and 0 bases, in that order; junction bases with no gene match: 7. CDR1 and CDR2 (germline): SGHNT, YYREEE (reference sequence). CDR3 length: 17 amino acids. For the CDR3, the DNA is TGTGCCAGCAGCTTTCTGGGACAGGGGACCATGAACACTGAAGCTTTCTTT. This translates into CASSFLGQGTMNTEAFF.

The chain links TRBV30 to TRBJ2-7, with a tentative D call TRBD2 (5 bases). V gave up 2 bases and J gave up 3 bases, with 5 bases separating them. Germline-derived CDR1 and CDR2 are GTSNPN and SVGIG (reference sequence). This CDR3 region has 11 residues. The CDR3 bases are TGTGCCTGGAGTCGGGGCTACGAGCAGTACTTC. Its translation is CAWSRGYEQYF.

This chain uses TRBV13 with TRBJ2-1; no firm D call. Trimming cost V 5 bases and J 8 bases, with 7 bases left between them. The CDR3 is made up of 11 amino acids. Germline V gene sequence: CDR1 PRHDT, CDR2 FYEKMQ (reference sequence). CDR3 DNA sequence: TGTGCCAGCAGCGCATGGGATGAGCAGTTCTTC. Translation: CASSAWDEQFF.

The V call is TRBV10-2, the J call TRBJ2-3; a possible D gene is TRBD2 (6 bases). The length of the CDR3 is 14 residues. The V gene lost 10 bases and the J gene lost 2 bases, with 16 bases spanning the gap. Germline CDR1 is WSHSY and CDR2 is SAAADI. The CDR3 reads CATRSGLFTDTQYF. The CDR3 DNA is TGCGCCACTAGAAGCGGGCTTTTCACAGATACGCAGTATTTT.

The chain has TRBV6-6 and TRBJ2-7, with no clear D. V shed 0 bases and J shed 0 bases, with 6 bases lying between them. The CDR3 sequence is 14 residues long. CDR1 MNHNY and CDR2 SVGAGI come from the germline V gene (reference sequence). The CDR3 sequence is CASSYSQSSYEQYF. The CDR3 DNA reads TGTGCCAGCAGTTACTCCCAGAGCTCCTACGAGCAGTACTTC.

This chain joins TRBV7-8 and TRBJ1-2; tentative D call: TRBD1 (5 bases). CDR3 length equals 15 residues. Germline assignment: CDR1 SGHVS and CDR2 FQNEAQ. Trimming took off 2 bases at V and 2 bases at J, with 12 bases between the two ends. The DNA for the CDR3 is TGTGCCAGCAGCTTATCTGTGACAGAGAACTATGGCTACACCTTC. Its translation: CASSLSVTENYGYTF.

The CDR3 sequence is CASSLNLSNQPQHF. The CDR3 DNA reads as TGTGCCAGCAGTTTAAACCTGAGTAATCAGCCCCAGCATTTT. This chain links TRBV28 with TRBJ1-5; no firm D call. The CDR3 loop spans 14 amino acids. V shed 2 bases and J shed 4 bases, with 9 bases lying between them. CDR1 is MDHEN, CDR2 SYDVKM, per germline. The entire variable domain, with the rest obtained from reference TRBV28 and TRBJ1-5, is as follows: DVKVTQSSRYLVKRTGEKVFLECVQDMDHENMFWYRQDPGLGLRLIYFSYDVKMKEKGDIPEGYSVSREKKERFSLILESASTNQTSMYLCASSLNLSNQPQHFGDGTRLSIL.

This clone has more than one count but fewer than ten. The V gene is TRBV7-6, the J gene TRBJ2-7; D not certain. V was clipped by 5 bases and J by 4 bases, with 12 bases between them. CDR1 and CDR2 (germline): SGHVS, FNYEAQ. There are 13 residues in the CDR3. The CDR3 is CASSPRNSYEQYF. The CDR3 coding sequence is TGTGCCAGCAGCCCCCGAAATTCTTACGAGCAGTACTTC.

The chain is built from TRBV5-1 and TRBJ2-2, with D unresolved. Trimming pared 4 bases from V and 8 bases from J, leaving 15 bases between. Germline CDR1 is SGHRS and CDR2 is YFSETQ. This CDR3 spans 14 amino acids. The CDR3 protein is CASSTSTLPGELFF. CDR3 in DNA: TGCGCCAGCAGCACCTCTACCCTACCGGGGGAGCTGTTTTTT.

The chain has TRBV5-1 and TRBJ2-7; 8 bases line up with TRBD1. The V and J ends lost 5 bases and 0 bases, in that order; junction bases with no gene match: 4. The CDR3 consists of 14 residues. Germline assignment: CDR1 SGHRS and CDR2 YFSETQ. The CDR3 region is CASRPGTGSYEQYF. In DNA, the CDR3 is TGCGCCAGCAGACCCGGGACAGGCTCCTACGAGCAGTACTTC.

The CDR3 DNA reads TGTGCCAGCAGCGTAGAGGGCAGGGGGGGAGATACGCAGTATTTT. It specifies CASSVEGRGGDTQYF. The chain joins TRBV9 to TRBJ2-3; D is perhaps TRBD1 or TRBD2 (7 bases each). Trimming removed 0 bases at V and 5 bases at J, with 13 bases between. Germline loops: CDR1 SGDLS, CDR2 YYNGEE. CDR3 length: 15 amino acids.

V and J are TRBV14 and TRBJ1-1; TRBD1 is a possible D gene (5 bases). The germline V gene has CDR1 SGHDN and CDR2 FVKESK. CDR3 size: 15 residues. V lost 0 bases and J 4 bases, leaving 12 bases between the germline ends. CDR3 residues: CASSQDLAGSTEAFF. As DNA, the CDR3 is TGTGCCAGCAGCCAAGATCTGGCAGGGAGCACTGAAGCTTTCTTT.

The chain joins TRBV19 to TRBJ2-6; no clear D gene. In germline, CDR1 is LNHDA, CDR2 SQIVND (reference sequence). V dropped 0 bases and J dropped 0 bases, with 12 bases sitting between them. CDR3 length: 18 residues. CDR3 protein: CASSIEARQTSGANVLTF. The CDR3 DNA reads TGTGCCAGTAGTATAGAGGCCAGGCAAACCTCTGGGGCCAACGTCCTGACTTTC.